This entry describes one TCR beta chain. Its antigen is currently unknown. The data are from a study of cytomegalovirus exposure and HLA in healthy donors. Study-wide points: The authors later found HLA-associated TCR beta chains more clonally expanded than equally common others.

Germline values: CDR1 SEHNR, CDR2 FQNEAQ (reference sequence). The CDR3 has 14 residues. The J segment lost 1 base and the V segment lost 5 bases, leaving 1 base of the junction unmatched. Both 60 Vbeta primers and 13 Jbeta primers went into the PCR. The protocol was immunoSEQ multiplex PCR, while the TCRdb copy is restricted to in-frame clones and leaves out a portion. The table records roughly 86,000 clones, around 74% of them present only once. The material sequenced was PBMCs. This TCR was recovered from a man aged 50 to 59 in good health and CMV-seropositive. V usage is TRBV7-9 and J usage is TRBJ2-3; 9 positions agree with TRBD1. In nucleotides, the CDR3 is TGTGCCAGCAGCCGACAGGGGGGCACAGATACGCAGTATTTT. Its translation is CASSRQGGTDTQYF.